One and the same sample provided the 15 T cell receptor beta chains below, sequenced in a study of control samples from healthy donors and cancer patients. This table comes from immunoSEQ multiplex PCR, and its TCRdb copy is limited to in-frame clones, with some not included. The sample includes roughly 100,000 clones, 85% to 90% of them seen just once. The specimen sequenced was blood. The receptors stem from a man between 25 and 39 years old in good health.

This clone was recorded a few times. The chain joins TRBV11-3 to TRBJ2-7, with 7 bases that match TRBD1. The CDR3 covers 15 residues. Germline-derived CDR1 and CDR2 are SGHNT and YENEEA. The trim removed 4 bases at V and 2 bases at J, leaving 8 bases unmatched. The CDR3: CASSSWTGPTYEQYF. The CDR3 bases are TGTGCCAGCAGCTCCTGGACAGGCCCAACCTACGAGCAGTACTTC.

This chain joins TRBV3-1 (or the pseudogene TRBV3-2) and TRBJ2-1; a possible D gene is TRBD2 (5 bases). V shed 6 bases and J shed 6 bases, with 15 bases lying between them. CDR3 length equals 14 residues. Germline CDR1 and CDR2: LGHDT and YNNKEL (reference sequence). The CDR3 bases are TGTGCCAGCAGAAGCGGACCGTGGACCAATGAGCAGTTCTTC. Its translation is CASRSGPWTNEQFF.

The rearrangement uses TRBV5-1 and TRBJ1-4; 8 nucleotides match TRBD1. The CDR3 totals 16 residues. Germline lookup yields CDR1 SGHRS and CDR2 YFSETQ. With V trimmed by 2 bases and J by 2 bases, 5 bases remained unmatched. This CDR3 reads CASSLGHRGTNEKLFF. CDR3 nucleotide sequence: TGCGCCAGCAGCTTAGGACACAGGGGGACTAATGAAAAACTGTTTTTT.

The V call is TRBV21-1, the J call TRBJ2-5. TRBV21-1 is termed a pseudogene. This CDR3 is built from 13 residues. The CDR3 reads CASSTGSPETQYF. Here the CDR3 DNA reads TGTGCCAGCAGCACGGGCTCTCCTGAGACCCAGTACTTC.

CDR3 coding DNA: TGTGCCACAGGACAGCCCGGGCGGGAGACCCAGTACTTC. Its protein product is CATGQPGRETQYF. The chain joins TRBV24-1 to TRBJ2-5; D might be TRBD1 (6 bases). This CDR3 has 13 residues. CDR1 is KGHDR and CDR2 is SFDVKD in the germline V gene. V lost 10 bases and J 5 bases, leaving 16 bases between the germline ends.

The rearrangement links TRBV19 to TRBJ1-2; no definite D call. Germline V lookup: CDR1 LNHDA, CDR2 SQIVND (reference sequence). The CDR3 contains 11 residues. The germline V and J ends were trimmed by 6 bases and 4 bases, with 6 bases remaining between them. This chain's CDR3 is CASSNGYGYTF. The DNA for the CDR3 is TGTGCCAGTAGCAACGGCTATGGCTACACCTTC.

The J gene is TRBJ2-7, the V gene TRBV5-6; D is uncertain. The CDR3 loop spans 12 amino acids. V shed 1 base and J shed 2 bases, with 4 bases lying between them. Germline V CDR1 and CDR2: SGHDT, YYEEEE. The DNA of the CDR3 is TGTGCCAGCAGCTTGACAGCCTACGAGCAGTACTTC. Its translation: CASSLTAYEQYF.

The chain joins TRBV29-1 to TRBJ2-1; D tentatively fits TRBD1 or TRBD2 (7 bases each). The V gene lost 6 bases and the J gene lost 8 bases, with 20 bases spanning the gap. From germline, CDR1 is SQVTM and CDR2 ANQGSEA. The CDR3 loop spans 14 amino acids. CDR3 coding DNA: TGCAGCGTCCTGGGGGGCAGGGGGGGAGATGAGCAGTTCTTC. Translation gives CSVLGGRGGDEQFF.

The chain uses TRBV29-1 and TRBJ2-1, with 7 bases that match TRBD1. The CDR3 sequence is 15 residues long. With 3 bases clipped from V and 7 bases from J, the junction kept 12 bases outside the gene matches. Germline V gene sequence: CDR1 SQVTM, CDR2 ANQGSEA. CDR3 nucleotides: TGCAGCGTTGACCTGACAGGGCCAAATATTAATGAGCAGTTCTTC. Its protein product is CSVDLTGPNINEQFF.

The V gene is TRBV28, the J gene TRBJ2-7; 11 nucleotides agree with TRBD1. The CDR3 spans 15 residues. Germline CDR1 MDHEN, CDR2 SYDVKM. After removal of 5 bases from V and 4 bases from J, the junction contained 7 bases not matched to a gene. As DNA, the CDR3 is TGTGCCAGCAGTCCTCGGACAGGGGGCCTATACGAGCAGTACTTC. This encodes CASSPRTGGLYEQYF. The full variable domain, with the rest looked up from reference TRBV28 and TRBJ2-7, is DVKVTQSSRYLVKRTGEKVFLECVQDMDHENMFWYRQDPGLGLRLIYFSYDVKMKEKGDIPEGYSVSREKKERFSLILESASTNQTSMYLCASSPRTGGLYEQYFGPGTRLTVT.

The count of this clone is one. The rearrangement uses TRBV5-1 and TRBJ2-7; D remains ambiguous. Germline loops: CDR1 SGHRS, CDR2 YFSETQ. This CDR3 region has 12 residues. Between the trimmed V and J ends, which lost 0 bases and 4 bases, there was a span of 5 bases. CDR3 protein: CASSLEDYEQYF. CDR3 bases: TGCGCCAGCAGCTTGGAAGATTACGAGCAGTACTTC.

The chain is built from TRBV7-9 and TRBJ1-2, with D perhaps matching TRBD1 (6 bases). Germline assignment: CDR1 SEHNR and CDR2 FQNEAQ (reference sequence). The CDR3 has 13 residues. Trimming removed 0 bases from V and 5 bases from J, with 7 bases in between. CDR3 coding DNA: TGTGCCAGCAGCTTAGCCGGACAGTATGGCTACACCTTC. It yields the protein CASSLAGQYGYTF.

The chain uses TRBV6-2 or TRBV6-3 and TRBJ2-4; 8 bases align to TRBD2. Losses at the gene ends were 5 bases for V and 15 bases for J; bases not matched to a gene: 9. Looked up from germline, CDR1 is MNHEY and CDR2 is SVGEGT. The length of the CDR3 is 12 residues. CDR3 protein: CASSRSGGPRYF. The CDR3 nucleotides read TGTGCCAGCAGTAGGTCGGGAGGGCCTAGGTACTTC.

This CDR3 is CASTPGTGNTGELFF. Here the CDR3 DNA reads TGTGCCAGCACCCCAGGGACAGGGAACACCGGGGAGCTGTTTTTT. The J gene is TRBJ2-2, the V gene TRBV6-5; 8 bases line up with TRBD1. CDR3 length: 15 amino acids. Per the germline V gene, CDR1 is MNHEY and CDR2 is SVGAGI. Trimming removed 7 bases from V and 1 base from J; junction bases left unmatched: 5.

The genes are TRBV11-3 and TRBJ2-3; the D is unclear. CDR3 size: 11 residues. In germline, CDR1 is SGHNT, CDR2 YENEEA. Trimming shortened V by 1 base and J by 4 bases, and 0 bases separated the two germline ends. As DNA, the CDR3 is TGTGCCAGCAGCTTAGCAGATACGCAGTATTTT. This sequence encodes CASSLADTQYF.